The source of this TCR beta chain is a study of T cells in lung cancer brain metastases. Study-wide points: Paired lesions shared few clones; most were lesion-specific (mean Morisita about 0.22). Brain metastases had fewer unique productive clones than primaries (median 1540 versus 4551).

Only in-frame clones appear in the TCRdb table, and some are missing; sequencing was by immunoSEQ multiplex PCR. The table has 5,000 to 8,000 clones, 86% seen once; the top ten hold about 5.3%. On this clone itself: Its antigen is currently unknown.

Exclusion applied to anyone with multiple prior malignancies. Unmatched junction bases numbered 5, after V lost 5 bases and J lost 1 base. Germline V lookup: CDR1 SEHNR, CDR2 FQNEAQ (reference sequence). The CDR3 consists of 17 residues. Sequenced sample: tumor tissue from the primary lung tumor. The V and J genes are TRBV7-9 and TRBJ2-2, with 12 positions matching TRBD2. The sequence was obtained from a man between 45 and 60 years old with non-small cell lung cancer. The CDR3 sequence: CASSPTSGGLNTGELFF. The CDR3 nucleotides read TGTGCCAGCAGCCCGACTAGCGGGGGACTGAACACCGGGGAGCTGTTTTTT.